The clone carrying this T cell receptor (beta chain) was detected ten times or more. The antigen is not known. CDR1 SGHDN and CDR2 FVKESK come from the germline V gene. This CDR3 region has 16 residues. V lost 0 bases to trimming and J lost 5 bases, with 16 bases between them. The data are from a study of T cell repertoires in cytomegalovirus infection. Overall study findings and caveats: Ex vivo, HLA-C-restricted CMV-specific TCR beta clonotypes prevailed over the rest of the response.

Via MiXCR, TCRdb re-called the reads, giving one row per CDR3 protein. The data contain roughly 240,000 distinct CDR3 sequences, 5% to 8.5% of them singletons. Material: PBMCs. This chain joins TRBV14 and TRBJ1-2; unclear D gene. This receptor was taken from a human donor in good health (CMV status not recorded). Some clones in this sample may be carry-over from other donors' samples. CDR3 in amino acids: CASSQDLGTPDYGYTF. The CDR3 bases are TGTGCCAGCAGCCAAGATCTTGGTACGCCCGATTATGGCTACACCTTC.